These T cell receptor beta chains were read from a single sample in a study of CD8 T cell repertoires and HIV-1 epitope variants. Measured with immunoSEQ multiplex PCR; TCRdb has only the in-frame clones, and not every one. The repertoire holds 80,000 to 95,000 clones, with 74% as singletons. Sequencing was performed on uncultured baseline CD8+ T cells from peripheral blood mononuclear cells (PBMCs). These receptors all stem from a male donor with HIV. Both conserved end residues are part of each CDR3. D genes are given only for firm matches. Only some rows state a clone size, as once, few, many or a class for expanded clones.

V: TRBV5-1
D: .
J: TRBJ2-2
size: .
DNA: TGCGCCAGCAGCTTCTTGTTCACCGGGGAGCTGTTTTTT
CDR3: CASSFLFTGELFF

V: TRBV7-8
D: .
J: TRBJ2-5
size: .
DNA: TGTGCCAGCAGCTTTGAGGAGAGTCAAGAGACCCAGTACTTC
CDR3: CASSFEESQETQYF

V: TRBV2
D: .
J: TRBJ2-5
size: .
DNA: TGTGCCAACGCGGACAGCCGGCAAGAGACCCAGTACTTC
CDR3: CANADSRQETQYF

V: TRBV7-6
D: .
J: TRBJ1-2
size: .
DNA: TGTGCCAGCAGCGGAGGGGGTGGCTACACCTTC
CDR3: CASSGGGGYTF

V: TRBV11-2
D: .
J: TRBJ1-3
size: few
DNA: TGTGCCAGCACCTGGGGAGGGGACACCATATATTTT
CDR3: CASTWGGDTIYF

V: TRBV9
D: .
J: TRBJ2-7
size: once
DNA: TGTGCCAGCAGCCCTAACATCTACGAGCAGTACTTC
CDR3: CASSPNIYEQYF

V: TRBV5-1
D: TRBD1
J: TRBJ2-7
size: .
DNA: TGCGCCAGCAGCATAGGGGGACAGGGGGCCCACGAGCAGTACTTC
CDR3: CASSIGGQGAHEQYF

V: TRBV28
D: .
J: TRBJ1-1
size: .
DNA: TGTGCCAGCAGTTGGGGCACTGAAGCTTTCTTT
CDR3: CASSWGTEAFF

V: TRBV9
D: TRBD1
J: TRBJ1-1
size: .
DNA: TGTGCCAGCAGCACCCGGACAGGGAGTACTGAAGCTTTCTTT
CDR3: CASSTRTGSTEAFF

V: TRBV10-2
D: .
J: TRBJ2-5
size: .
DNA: TGCGCCAGCAGTCGGCGGGGTGGAGAGACCCAGTACTTC
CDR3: CASSRRGGETQYF

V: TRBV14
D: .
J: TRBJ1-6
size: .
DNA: TGTGCCAGCAGCCAAGTCGGGGTTCGTTCACCCCTCCACTTT
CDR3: CASSQVGVRSPLHF

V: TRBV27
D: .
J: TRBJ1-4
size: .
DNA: TGTGCCAGCAGTTTGACCTTTCAGAGTATTAATGAAAAACTGTTTTTT
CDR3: CASSLTFQSINEKLFF

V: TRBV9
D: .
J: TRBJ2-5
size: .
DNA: TGTGCCAGCAGCTCCCTATTGGGCCAAGAGACCCAGTACTTC
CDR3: CASSSLLGQETQYF

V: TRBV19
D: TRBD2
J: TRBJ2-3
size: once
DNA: TGTGCCAGTAGTATACGGGGACTAGCGGGAGTGCCAGATACGCAGTATTTT
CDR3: CASSIRGLAGVPDTQYF

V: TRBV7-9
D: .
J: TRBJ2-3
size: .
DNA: TGTGCCAGCAGCTCCCCGTCCTTTTTGGATACGCAGTATTTT
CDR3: CASSSPSFLDTQYF

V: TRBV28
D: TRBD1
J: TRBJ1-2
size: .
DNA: TGTGCCAGCGACAGGGGGCGCGACTACACCTTC
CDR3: CASDRGRDYTF

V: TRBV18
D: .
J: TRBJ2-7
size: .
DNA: TGTGCCAGCTCACCGGAGGGCGGCCACGAGCAGTACTTC
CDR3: CASSPEGGHEQYF

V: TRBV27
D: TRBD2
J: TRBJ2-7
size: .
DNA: TGTGCCAGCAGCTTATGGACTAGCGGGTCCTACGAGCAGTACTTC
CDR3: CASSLWTSGSYEQYF

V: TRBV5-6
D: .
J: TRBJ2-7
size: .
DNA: TGTGCCAGCAGCTTGGACACCGGGACCCCGATGGGCGAGCAGTACTTC
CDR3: CASSLDTGTPMGEQYF

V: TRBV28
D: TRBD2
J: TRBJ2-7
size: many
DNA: TGTGCCACCGAAAATAGTATAGCGGGAGGGCCTGGGGGCGAGCAGTACTTC
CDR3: CATENSIAGGPGGEQYF

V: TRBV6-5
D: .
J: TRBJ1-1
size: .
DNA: TGTGCCACCTCATCCAGAGGCATAGCGAACACTGAAGCTTTCTTT
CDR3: CATSSRGIANTEAFF

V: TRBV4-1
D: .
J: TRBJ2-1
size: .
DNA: TGCGCCAGCAGCCAAGATGGCGGTTACAATGAGCAGTTCTTC
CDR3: CASSQDGGYNEQFF

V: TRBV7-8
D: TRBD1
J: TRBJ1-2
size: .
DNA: TGTGCCAGCCCGACTCCGGGACAGGGAATGAATGGCTACACCTTC
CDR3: CASPTPGQGMNGYTF

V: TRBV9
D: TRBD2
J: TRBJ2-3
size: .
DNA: TGTGCCAGCAGCTCCCAGACTAGCGGGGGGGCATTGGATACGCAGTATTTT
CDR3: CASSSQTSGGALDTQYF

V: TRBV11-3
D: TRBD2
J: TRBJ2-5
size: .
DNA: TGTGCCAGCAGCTTAGGGACTAGCGGGAGTGAGACCCAGTACTTC
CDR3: CASSLGTSGSETQYF

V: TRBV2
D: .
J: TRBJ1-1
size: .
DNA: TGTGCCAGCAGCGCAACCCAGGGTAGGGCTTTCTTT
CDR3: CASSATQGRAFF

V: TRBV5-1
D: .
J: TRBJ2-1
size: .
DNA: TGCGCCAGCAGCTTGGACAGGGTCCATGAGCAGTTCTTC
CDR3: CASSLDRVHEQFF

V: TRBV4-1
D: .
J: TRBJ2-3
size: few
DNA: TGCGCCAGCAGCCAAGGGTTTGCTATCACAGATACGCAGTATTTT
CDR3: CASSQGFAITDTQYF

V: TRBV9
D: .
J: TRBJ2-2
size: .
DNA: TGTGCCAGCAGCTACACCGGGGAGCTGTTTTTT
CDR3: CASSYTGELFF

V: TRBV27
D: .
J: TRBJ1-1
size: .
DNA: TGTGCCAGCAGTTTAAGGGCGATGAACACTGAAGCTTTCTTT
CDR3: CASSLRAMNTEAFF

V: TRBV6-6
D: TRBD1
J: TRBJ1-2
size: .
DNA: TGTGCCAGCGATAGGGACAGGCAAATAGGGGGCTACACCTTC
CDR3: CASDRDRQIGGYTF

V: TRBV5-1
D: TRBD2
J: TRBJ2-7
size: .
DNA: TGCGCCAGCAGCTTGGGACTAGCGGGCTACCTCCACGAGCAGTACTTC
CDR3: CASSLGLAGYLHEQYF

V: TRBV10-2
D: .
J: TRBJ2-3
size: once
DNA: TGCGCCAGCAGTGAGTCGACTCGGACTTTCGGAGCAGATACGCAGTATTTT
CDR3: CASSESTRTFGADTQYF

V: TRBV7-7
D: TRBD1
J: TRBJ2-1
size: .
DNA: TGTGCCAGCAGCCGAGGGACAGGGTTATTGGATGAGCAGTTCTTC
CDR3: CASSRGTGLLDEQFF

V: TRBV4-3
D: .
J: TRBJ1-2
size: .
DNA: TGCGCCAGCAGCCAATCCACCCGGGGTTCATCTGGCTACACCTTC
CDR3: CASSQSTRGSSGYTF

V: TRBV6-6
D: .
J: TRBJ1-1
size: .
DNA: TGTGCCAGCAGAGAGGGGAGGGACACTGAAGCTTTCTTT
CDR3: CASREGRDTEAFF

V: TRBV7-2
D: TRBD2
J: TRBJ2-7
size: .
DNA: TGTGCCAGCCGGGCCGGGACTAGCGGTTTCGAGCAGTACTTC
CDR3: CASRAGTSGFEQYF

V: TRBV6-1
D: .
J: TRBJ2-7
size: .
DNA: TGTGCCAGCAGTTCCAGGGTTGAAAAATACGAGCAGTACTTC
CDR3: CASSSRVEKYEQYF

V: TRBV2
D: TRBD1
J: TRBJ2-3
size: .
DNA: TGTGCCAGCAGCGTAGGGACAGGTCGCACAGATACGCAGTATTTT
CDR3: CASSVGTGRTDTQYF

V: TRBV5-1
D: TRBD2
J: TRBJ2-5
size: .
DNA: TGCGCCAGCAGCTTCAGCCGTGGGCGGGGGGTAATCGAGACCCAGTACTTC
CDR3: CASSFSRGRGVIETQYF

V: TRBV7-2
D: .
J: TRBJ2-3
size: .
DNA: TGTGCCAGCAGCCCTCGAGGCCTGGATACGCAGTATTTT
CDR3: CASSPRGLDTQYF

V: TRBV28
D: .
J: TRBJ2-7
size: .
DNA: TGTGCCAGCAGCTCACGGCAGGGCGTGAGGGGGGAGCAGTACTTC
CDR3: CASSSRQGVRGEQYF

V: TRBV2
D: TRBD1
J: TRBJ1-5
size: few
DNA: TGTGCCAGCAGTGAGGGGTTCGGGACAGACAATCAGCCCCAGCATTTT
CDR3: CASSEGFGTDNQPQHF

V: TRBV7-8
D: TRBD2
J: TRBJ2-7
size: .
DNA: TGTGCCAGCAGCCCCGACAGAGTAGCGGGGGCCCGAAAATCCTACGAGCAGTACTTC
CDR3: CASSPDRVAGARKSYEQYF

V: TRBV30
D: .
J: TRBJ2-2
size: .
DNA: TGTGCCTGGTCATATGGCGTCGGGGAGCTGTTTTTT
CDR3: CAWSYGVGELFF

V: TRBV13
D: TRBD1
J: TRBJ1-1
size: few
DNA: TGTGCCAGCAGCCCTGGGACAGGCCCTCACACTGAAGCTTTCTTT
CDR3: CASSPGTGPHTEAFF